This T cell receptor (beta chain) was sequenced during a study of blood T cell repertoires in COVID-19. In the study overall: The origin of the acute and convalescent COVID-19 samples was the United States, Italy and Spain. T cells, B-cell-depleted T cells, or PBMCs provided the cDNA or gDNA that served as material.

The trim removed 3 bases at V and 7 bases at J, leaving 18 bases unmatched. Germline V gene lookup returns CDR1 KGHSH and CDR2 LQKENI. The CDR3 is made up of 18 amino acids. In the original analysis: For nucleated cells, counts were estimated from reference gene primer amplification. Produced via immunoSEQ multiplex PCR; TCRdb's table is partial and in-frame only. V and J calls and clone size are those listed in that table; D and trimming were worked out from the DNA. The table records about 200,000 clones, just over 85% of them present only once. Sequences were obtained from peripheral blood. The receptor was derived from a man in his forties or fifties with acute or convalescent COVID-19. The rearrangement joins TRBV18 to TRBJ1-2; the match to TRBD1 covers 9 bases. CDR3: CASSPFLDKQGANGGYTF. Written as DNA, the CDR3 is TGTGCCAGCTCACCCTTCCTAGATAAACAGGGGGCTAACGGTGGCTACACCTTC.